The clone carrying this T cell receptor beta chain occurred many times. Its antigen is unknown. Other DNA sequences from this sample encode an identical CDR3 as well. Trimming removed 4 bases from V and 7 bases from J; junction bases left unmatched: 3. The germline gives CDR1 ENHRY, CDR2 SYGVKD. This CDR3 region has 13 residues. Genomic DNA per cell subset filled all wells of several immunoSEQ plates. DNA input for the unsorted PBMC replicate PCRs was about 280 ng, some 31,000 T cell genomes. Spread over ten immunoSEQ deep assay plates, unsorted PBMC DNA underwent sequencing. TCRdb's table, derived via immunoSEQ multiplex PCR, lists solely in-frame clones and lacks some. The table records over 400,000 clones, about 84% of them present only once. This specimen comes from a study of shared clonotypes between healthy human individuals. Study results and caveats: The expectation was that sequencing depth would affect clonotype sharing among donors.

Sequenced material: PBMCs. The TCR sequence derives from a woman aged 40 to 50 in good health. Some clones in this sample may be carry-over from other donors' samples. The rearrangement joins TRBV10-3 to TRBJ1-4; 7 bases map to TRBD1. CDR3 sequence reads: CAISGGGSEKLFF. The CDR3, as DNA: TGTGCCATCAGTGGAGGGGGCAGTGAAAAACTGTTTTTT.